The present TCR beta chain was sequenced within a study of T cell repertoires in cytomegalovirus infection. Overall study context: In the study, CMV epitopes included recently identified HLA-C-restricted and well-studied HLA-B-restricted ones. Public TCR beta signatures provided an indication of both CMV infection and a matching HLA type. Regarding the study as a whole: Using cumulative public TCR beta family frequency, the authors identified those who carried CMV together with the relevant HLA.

MiXCR, applied by TCRdb to the reads, yields one record per CDR3 protein. The sample has around 900,000 distinct CDR3 sequences, less than 35% seen once. This clonotype was detected a few times. Its specificity is unknown. The sequence came from a human donor in good health (CMV status not recorded). Some clones in this sample may be carry-over from other donors' samples. Sequenced here: cultured CD8+ T cells from PBMCs, sampled from culture after CMV antigen stimulation.

The CDR3, as DNA: TGTGCCAGCATGGACTTGAACACTGAAGCTTTCTTT. Its translation is CASMDLNTEAFF. The rearrangement joins TRBV6-1 to TRBJ1-1; D ambiguous. Trimming cost V 7 bases and J 0 bases, with 6 bases left between them. The germline V gene has CDR1 MNHNS and CDR2 SASEGT. CDR3 length: 12 residues.